What follows describes a single T cell receptor (beta chain). The data are from a study of blood T cell repertoires in COVID-19. On the study more broadly: Acute and convalescent COVID-19 samples came from the United States, Italy and Spain.

Original analysis: Nucleated cell counts were estimated from reference gene primer amplification. Produced via immunoSEQ multiplex PCR; TCRdb's table is partial and in-frame only. V, J and clone size are those of that table, while D and trimming were read from the DNA. Among 130,000 to 150,000 clones listed, roughly 77% were seen once. The CDR3 sequence is 16 residues long. Germline CDR1 and CDR2: SGHVS and FQNEAQ. Trimming removed 1 base from V and 4 bases from J, with 14 bases in between. V is TRBV7-8 and J is TRBJ2-1; weak D call: TRBD2 (6 bases). This TCR was sampled from an older woman with COVID-19, enrolled during active disease. The sequencing input was peripheral blood. The CDR3 bases are TGTGCCAGCAGCTTAGTTTGGCGGGGCGCTTACAATGAGCAGTTCTTC. It codes for CASSLVWRGAYNEQFF.